The 16 T cell receptor beta chains presented below share a single source sample, sequenced in a study of T-cell reconstitution after alpha-beta-depleted transplantation in children. During its preparation, the TCRbeta library received unique molecular identifiers. Via MiXCR, TCRdb re-called the PCR reads, giving one row per CDR3 protein. Of about 490,000 distinct CDR3 sequences listed, roughly a tenth are singletons. The specimen comprised PBMCs, sampled before TCRalphabeta/CD19-depleted stem cell transplant. The receptors were sampled from a child aged 2-9 years with inherited bone marrow failure, due to receive a stem cell transplant.

Ten or more counts support this clonotype. The chain employs TRBV7-6 and TRBJ2-1, with 14 bases matching TRBD2. V shed 5 bases, J shed 6 bases, and the junction held 6 bases outside the gene matches. Germline V gives CDR1 SGHVS, CDR2 FNYEAQ. The CDR3 is 16 residues long. CDR3 residues: CASSDRTSGRTNEQFF. In nucleotides, the CDR3 is TGTGCCAGCAGCGACAGGACTAGCGGGAGGACCAATGAGCAGTTCTTC.

This clonotype was recorded at least ten times. The chain carries TRBV20-1 and TRBJ1-2, with D possibly TRBD1 on 5 matching bases. Trimming left V 5 bases short and J 11 bases short, with 18 bases between. The V gene's germline CDR1 is DFQATT and CDR2 SNEGSKA (reference sequence). The CDR3 extends over 12 amino acids. This CDR3 reads CSASRGGFDYTF. In nucleotides, the CDR3 is TGCAGTGCTTCTAGGGGCGGTTTCGATTACACCTTC.

This clonotype was counted a few times. The chain uses TRBV3-1 and TRBJ2-7; a possible D gene is TRBD2 (5 bases). Germline V CDR1 and CDR2: LGHDT, YNNKEL (reference sequence). The CDR3 totals 16 residues. V dropped 2 bases and J dropped 4 bases, with 18 bases sitting between them. The CDR3 nucleotides are TGTGCCAGCAGCCAAACGGGGATTGGGCTCCCGTACGAGCAGTACTTC. It codes for CASSQTGIGLPYEQYF.

The CDR3 DNA sequence: TGTGCCAGCTGTTCCTTGGGACTAGCGGGAGCCCGCTCCTACAATGAGCAGTTCTTC. This encodes CASCSLGLAGARSYNEQFF. The J gene is TRBJ2-1, the V gene TRBV28; TRBD2 agrees at 14 bases. The CDR3 runs to 19 residues. The ends lost 8 bases at V and 0 bases at J; junction bases unmatched: 12. CDR1 and CDR2 (germline): MDHEN, SYDVKM.

Ten or more counts support this clonotype. The gene calls are TRBV5-4 and TRBJ2-3; the match to TRBD2 covers 9 bases. The J segment lost 0 bases and the V segment lost 2 bases, leaving 4 bases of the junction unmatched. There are 16 residues in the CDR3. Germline assignment: CDR1 SGHNT and CDR2 YYREEE (reference sequence). In nucleotides, the CDR3 is TGTGCCAGCAGCTTAAGACTAGCGGCAAGCACAGATACGCAGTATTTT. This codes for CASSLRLAASTDTQYF.

In its sample, this clonotype was seen many times. The rearrangement links TRBV12-3 or TRBV12-4 to TRBJ2-1; 8 bases line up with TRBD2. CDR3 size: 15 residues. Unmatched junction bases numbered 13, after V lost 6 bases and J lost 9 bases. This CDR3 is CASSPLAGGLSEQFF. In DNA, the CDR3 is TGTGCCAGCAGCCCCCTGGCGGGAGGTTTGAGTGAGCAGTTCTTC.

This clonotype was counted at least ten times. The chain combines TRBV28 with TRBJ2-7; 9 nucleotides match TRBD1. Losses at the gene ends were 5 bases for V and 2 bases for J; bases not matched to a gene: 7. Germline V gives CDR1 MDHEN, CDR2 SYDVKM. The length of the CDR3 is 15 residues. The CDR3 loop reads CASSPGTGYAYEQYF. Written as DNA, the CDR3 is TGTGCCAGCAGTCCCGGGACAGGGTATGCCTACGAGCAGTACTTC.

This clonotype showed up many times. The chain links TRBV29-1 to TRBJ2-7; D unresolved. Trimming cost V 7 bases and J 0 bases, with 16 bases left between them. CDR1 is SQVTM and CDR2 is ANQGSEA in the germline V gene. This CDR3 has 14 amino acids. In DNA form, the CDR3 reads TGCAGCGCTGCCCCGGGCCCGAACTCCTACGAGCAGTACTTC. Protein sequence: CSAAPGPNSYEQYF.

This clonotype was recorded many times. The V call is TRBV29-1, the J call TRBJ2-2, with TRBD1 identical over 9 bases. The CDR3 runs 13 residues. The germline V gene has CDR1 SQVTM and CDR2 ANQGSEA. V gave up 6 bases and J gave up 7 bases; unmatched junction bases: 6. Here the CDR3 reads CSVPGQGGGELFF. The DNA for the CDR3 is TGCAGCGTGCCGGGACAGGGCGGCGGGGAGCTGTTTTTT.

Worth noting for this clonotype: This may stem from a read error, because a much larger clone lies one nucleotide away. This chain links TRBV27 with TRBJ1-1; 11 nucleotides agree with TRBD1. This CDR3 is 15 amino acids long. V shed 8 bases, J shed 6 bases, and the junction held 11 bases outside the gene matches. CDR1 is MNHEY and CDR2 is SMNVEV in the germline V gene (reference sequence). This CDR3 is CASAPRTGGRAEAFF. For the CDR3, the DNA is TGTGCCAGCGCTCCGCGGACAGGGGGCAGGGCTGAAGCTTTCTTT.

This clonotype was seen at least ten times. This chain joins TRBV4-3 and TRBJ1-2; D ambiguous. The CDR3 loop spans 13 amino acids. Germline values: CDR1 LGHNA, CDR2 YSLEER. Trimming took 0 bases from V and 3 from J, leaving 5 bases between them. The CDR3 nucleotides read TGCGCCAGCAGCCAAGACGTGTACTATGGCTACACCTTC. This gives the protein CASSQDVYYGYTF.

This clonotype was counted many times. The chain employs TRBV20-1 and TRBJ1-5; 9 bases match TRBD1. This CDR3 is built from 13 residues. Trimming cost V 6 bases and J 2 bases; bases outside gene matches: 2. Germline CDR1 is DFQATT and CDR2 is SNEGSKA (reference sequence). In DNA, the CDR3 is TGCAGTGCGAGGACAGGGGGCAATCAGCCCCAGCATTTT. The encoded protein is CSARTGGNQPQHF.

Of note for this clonotype: A much larger clone is a single base away; this may be a read error. The chain recombines TRBV6-1 with TRBJ2-7; 7 bases are a match to TRBD1. Germline CDR1 and CDR2: MNHNS and SASEGT. The CDR3 is 14 residues long. DNA of the CDR3: TGTGCCAGCCAAGGGGGCAGTACCTCCTACGACCAGTACTTC. It codes for CASQGGSTSYDQYF.

This clonotype was found a few times. V is TRBV5-1 and J is TRBJ2-7; possible D gene TRBD2, 5 bases. Between the trimmed V and J ends, which lost 2 bases and 7 bases, there was a span of 10 bases. CDR1 is SGHRS, CDR2 YFSETQ, per germline. This CDR3 comprises 12 residues. CDR3 region: CASSFERKEQYF. The CDR3 nucleotides are TGCGCCAGCAGCTTCGAGCGGAAAGAGCAGTACTTC.

There are a few counts of this clonotype. The V gene is TRBV30, the J gene TRBJ2-1, with D perhaps matching TRBD2 (5 bases). CDR3 length: 13 residues. Trimming removed 2 bases at V and 9 bases at J, with 14 bases between. From germline, CDR1 is GTSNPN and CDR2 SVGIG (reference sequence). The CDR3 DNA reads TGTGCCTGGAGTCCGGACTTAGCCGCTGAGCAGTTCTTC. Protein sequence: CAWSPDLAAEQFF. Based on the CDR3 plus reference TRBV30 and TRBJ2-1, the full variable domain is SQTIHQWPATLVQPVGSPLSLECTVEGTSNPNLYWYRQAAGRGLQLLFYSVGIGQISSEVPQNLSASRPQDRQFILSSKKLLLSDSGFYLCAWSPDLAAEQFFGPGTRLTVL.

This clonotype was found many times. V is TRBV7-9 and J is TRBJ2-1; D is perhaps TRBD2 (7 bases). The CDR3 totals 15 residues. Looked up from germline, CDR1 is SEHNR and CDR2 is FQNEAQ (reference sequence). Trimming cost V 7 bases and J 4 bases, with 17 bases left between them. The CDR3 reads CASTSGTRIYNEQFF. The CDR3 DNA reads TGTGCCAGCACCAGCGGGACAAGGATATACAATGAGCAGTTCTTC.